This TCR beta chain was profiled in a study of T cell repertoires in cytomegalovirus infection. On the study more broadly: Based on public TCR beta signatures, there were indications of CMV infection and of a matching HLA type. Study results and caveats: The ex vivo response showed dominance by HLA-C-restricted CMV-specific TCR beta clonotypes. Of the TCR beta families, the public ones yielded a cumulative frequency that identified carriers of CMV plus the relevant HLA.

CDR3 size: 14 residues. TCRdb used MiXCR to reprocess the reads, holding one entry per CDR3 protein. There are 400,000 or so distinct CDR3 sequences in the sample; about a third occur only once, and roughly an eighth lies in the top ten. In the case of this clonotype: Its antigen is still unknown. Relative to the germline gene, one junction end is altered; a read error may explain this.

This clonotype was sampled from a human donor in good health (CMV status not recorded). Some clones in this sample may be carry-over from other donors' samples. The chain is built from TRBV12-3 or TRBV12-4 and TRBJ2-1; D perhaps matches TRBD2 (7 bases). The sequenced material came from PBMCs. The CDR3 region is CASRRGGIYNDQFF. CDR3 coding DNA: TGTGCCAGCAGGAGGGGGGGGATCTACAATGATCAGTTCTTC.